Reported below is one T cell receptor beta chain. The antigen is not known. Data came from immunoSEQ multiplex PCR; TCRdb stores just in-frame clones and leaves some out. The table lists tens of thousands of clones, around 67% of them singletons. The sample is drawn from a study of vaccination effects on CD4 cells after COVID-19. Whole-study context: Participants each got two BNT162b2 or mRNA-1273 vaccine doses.

CDR1 is SGHNT and CDR2 is YYREEE in the germline V gene (reference sequence). V was clipped by 5 bases and J by 1 base; unmatched bases: 4. The CDR3 sequence is 15 residues long. The ViraFEST assay expanded antigen-specific CD4+ T cells with viral peptide pools before sequencing. Following culture for around 10 days, CD4+ T cells were isolated. None of the vaccinated had previously contracted SARS-CoV-2, and their nucleocapsid antibodies tested negative. They grew around 2.2 million PBMC in each well, adding about 10 IU/ml IL-2 and roughly 9.3 ug/ml peptides. Half-medium exchanges with IL-2 medium took place on days 3 and 7. Overall study results and limits: There was only 1 of 255 vaccine-induced clones in healthy vaccinees that cross-reacted with common cold coronaviruses.

Sequenced material: CD4+ T cells from PBMCs cultured with SARS-CoV-2 spike peptides, taken before COVID-19 vaccination. The origin of this receptor is a human donor who received a COVID-19 vaccine. This chain connects TRBV5-4 to TRBJ2-7, with 12 bases identical to TRBD2. CDR3 loop: CASSPGLAGSYEQYF. The CDR3 DNA reads as TGTGCCAGCAGTCCTGGACTAGCGGGATCCTACGAGCAGTACTTC.